This entry concerns a single T cell receptor beta chain. Its ends do not fully match the called genes, so a read error is possible. The data stem from a study of blood T cell repertoires in COVID-19. Across the whole study: The samples span acute and convalescent COVID-19 from the United States, Italy and Spain. The analysed material was cDNA or gDNA that came from T cells, B-cell-depleted T cells, or PBMCs.

As originally analysed: The authors estimated nucleated cell counts from reference gene primer amplification. The method was immunoSEQ multiplex PCR; TCRdb's version includes in-frame clones alone and lacks a portion of them. Clone size and V and J calls were adopted from that table, with D and trimming inferred from the DNA. The sample consists of 200,000 to 250,000 clones, 65% to 90% of them appearing once. The V gene's germline CDR1 is SSHAT and CDR2 FNYEAQ (reference sequence). The CDR3 totals 13 residues. Input material: peripheral blood. V and J are TRBV7-7 and TRBJ2-5; 11 bases are a match to TRBD2. The receptor's source is a woman aged 70-85 years with acute or convalescent COVID-19. The DNA of the CDR3 is TGTGCTAGCAGCTTAGCGGGAGGGGAGACCCAGTACTTC. It codes for CASSLAGGETQYF.